This entry lists 30 T cell receptor beta chains sequenced from one sample in a study of blood T cell repertoires in COVID-19. The table came from immunoSEQ multiplex PCR; TCRdb's copy has only in-frame clones and leaves some out. The sample includes about 330,000 clones, 80% to 90% of them seen just once. The sequenced sample was PBMCs or T cells enriched from blood (not recorded which). The receptors shown here come from a young man who had recovered from COVID-19.

Details on this clone: This same CDR3 is encoded by further DNA sequences in the sample. This chain uses TRBV27 with TRBJ2-1, with 11 nucleotides matching TRBD2. The CDR3 has 15 amino acids. CDR1 MNHEY and CDR2 SMNVEV come from the germline V gene (reference sequence). With 5 bases clipped from V and 7 bases from J, the junction kept 7 bases outside the gene matches. The DNA for the CDR3 is TGTGCCAGCAGTCCCGGGACTAGCGGTGGTAATGAGCAGTTCTTC. The encoded protein is CASSPGTSGGNEQFF.

The count of this clone is one. The chain carries TRBV7-2 and TRBJ2-1; TRBD2 aligns across 9 bases. This CDR3 is built from 15 residues. Trimming took 6 bases from V and 8 from J; bases not matched to a gene: 11. The germline V gene has CDR1 SGHTA and CDR2 FQGNSA. The CDR3 reads CASRLALAGLYEQFF. CDR3 nucleotide sequence: TGTGCCAGCAGGCTAGCGCTAGCGGGGCTCTATGAGCAGTTCTTC. Using reference TRBV7-2 and TRBJ2-1 for the parts outside the CDR3, the full variable domain is GAGVSQSPSNKVTEKGKDVELRCDPISGHTALYWYRQSLGQGLEFLIYFQGNSAPDKSGLPSDRFSAERTGGSVSTLTIQRTQQEDSAVYLCASRLALAGLYEQFFGPGTRLTVL.

The CDR3 bases are TGTGCCAGCAGCCAGGGTGTAGGTGGCTACACCTTC. This gives the protein CASSQGVGGYTF. V and J are TRBV2 and TRBJ1-2, with D perhaps matching TRBD1 (5 bases). The CDR3 loop spans 12 amino acids. Trimming shortened V by 6 bases and J by 7 bases, and 12 bases separated the two germline ends. From germline, CDR1 is SNHLY and CDR2 FYNNEI.

This clone was observed a few times. The chain carries TRBV18 and TRBJ1-1; D is unclear. This CDR3 has 16 amino acids. Germline V gene lookup returns CDR1 KGHSH and CDR2 LQKENI. V dropped 2 bases and J dropped 6 bases, with 19 bases sitting between them. CDR3 sequence reads: CASSPRVQEGGSEAFF. CDR3 nucleotide sequence: TGTGCCAGCTCACCAAGGGTGCAGGAGGGTGGGTCTGAAGCTTTCTTT.

The V gene is TRBV6-5, the J gene TRBJ1-2; maybe TRBD1 (5 bases). The CDR3 extends over 12 amino acids. CDR1 and CDR2 from the germline V gene are MNHEY and SVGAGI. V lost 6 bases and J lost 8, with 13 bases in between. The CDR3 spells CASSQGIRGYTF. CDR3 nucleotide sequence: TGTGCCAGCAGCCAGGGAATAAGGGGCTACACCTTC.

V is TRBV6-5 and J is TRBJ1-2; D is undetermined. Trimming left V 0 bases short and J 3 bases short, with 5 bases between. The germline gives CDR1 MNHEY, CDR2 SVGAGI. The CDR3 totals 13 residues. For the CDR3, the DNA is TGTGCCAGCAGTTACTCTACACACTATGGCTACACCTTC. Residues: CASSYSTHYGYTF.

The J gene is TRBJ2-7, the V gene TRBV6-1; weak D call: TRBD2 (5 bases). Per germline, CDR1 MNHNS and CDR2 SASEGT. V was trimmed by 2 bases and J by 2 bases, leaving 10 bases between them. The CDR3 has 14 residues. CDR3 sequence (DNA): TGTGCCAGCAGTGAATTTGGAGGTCCCTACGAGCAGTACTTC. Its translation is CASSEFGGPYEQYF.

The chain couples TRBV3-1 (or the pseudogene TRBV3-2) to TRBJ2-7; D not certain. This CDR3 has 14 residues. Trimming cost V 0 bases and J 3 bases, with 9 bases left between them. The V gene's germline CDR1 is LGHDT and CDR2 YNNKEL (reference sequence). CDR3 residues: CASSQDYLSYEQYF. CDR3 bases: TGTGCCAGCAGCCAAGACTACTTAAGCTACGAGCAGTACTTC.

The chain has TRBV9 and TRBJ2-7, with a tentative D call TRBD1 (5 bases). Germline CDR1 is SGDLS and CDR2 is YYNGEE. The CDR3 contains 15 residues. V gave up 4 bases and J gave up 3 bases, with 17 bases separating them. The CDR3 DNA is TGTGCCAGCAGCCTCAGTCAGGGTCCGGGCTACGAGCAGTACTTC. Translation: CASSLSQGPGYEQYF.

V is TRBV13 and J is TRBJ2-7, with D maybe TRBD1 (6 bases). The germline V and J ends were trimmed by 4 bases and 0 bases, with 16 bases remaining between them. In germline, CDR1 is PRHDT, CDR2 FYEKMQ (reference sequence). CDR3 size: 16 residues. CDR3 sequence reads: CASSSTGTYFSYEQYF. DNA for the CDR3: TGTGCCAGCAGCTCCACCGGGACATACTTCTCCTACGAGCAGTACTTC.

J is TRBJ2-7 and V is TRBV7-9; tentative D call: TRBD2 (6 bases). V was trimmed by 5 bases and J by 4 bases, leaving 9 bases between them. Germline CDR1 and CDR2: SEHNR and FQNEAQ (reference sequence). There are 12 residues in the CDR3. The CDR3 is CASSPGGYEQYF. In nucleotides, the CDR3 is TGTGCCAGCAGCCCCGGGGGATACGAGCAGTACTTC.

The gene calls are TRBV28 and TRBJ1-1, with 8 bases identical to TRBD1. V lost 2 bases, J lost 8 bases, and 10 bases stayed unmatched. The CDR3 has 15 residues. The germline V gene has CDR1 MDHEN and CDR2 SYDVKM. CDR3 protein: CASSLRGGQGREAFF. The CDR3, as DNA: TGTGCCAGCAGTTTAAGAGGAGGACAGGGCCGCGAAGCTTTCTTT.

CDR3 protein: CASSAQGAPSTDTQYF. CDR3 bases: TGTGCCAGCAGTGCCCAGGGGGCCCCTAGCACAGATACGCAGTATTTT. The chain couples TRBV2 to TRBJ2-3; 8 positions match TRBD1. Germline V gives CDR1 SNHLY, CDR2 FYNNEI. J was trimmed by 0 bases and V by 4 bases; bases with no gene match: 6. This CDR3 spans 16 amino acids.

The rearrangement links TRBV3-1 (or the pseudogene TRBV3-2) to TRBJ2-5; 11 nucleotides agree with TRBD2. This CDR3 comprises 16 residues. CDR1 LGHDT and CDR2 YNNKEL come from the germline V gene (reference sequence). V dropped 4 bases and J dropped 5; count of bases not matched to a gene: 9. CDR3 protein: CASSPTSGETTETQYF. The CDR3 coding sequence is TGTGCCAGCAGCCCGACTAGCGGGGAAACGACGGAGACCCAGTACTTC.

The chain recombines TRBV18 with TRBJ2-5; 7 nucleotides align to TRBD1. The CDR3 spans 15 residues. Germline CDR1 and CDR2: KGHSH and LQKENI. V was clipped by 3 bases and J by 2 bases; unmatched bases: 6. The DNA of the CDR3 is TGTGCCAGCTCACCTAGGGACAGCCGGCAAGAGACCCAGTACTTC. Its translation: CASSPRDSRQETQYF.

The chain combines TRBV18 with TRBJ1-1; D is unresolved. The CDR3 has 13 amino acids. Between the trimmed V and J ends, which lost 3 bases and 3 bases, there was a span of 8 bases. The germline V gene encodes CDR1 KGHSH and CDR2 LQKENI. CDR3 coding DNA: TGTGCCAGCTCACCCGGGAGGTACACTGAAGCTTTCTTT. Translation: CASSPGRYTEAFF.

This chain's CDR3 is CASKQGPNAFF. In DNA, the CDR3 is TGCGCCAGCAAACAGGGCCCTAATGCTTTCTTT. V is TRBV10-2 and J is TRBJ1-1, with TRBD1 as a possible D gene (6 bases). V lost 7 bases to trimming and J lost 11 bases, with 14 bases between them. This CDR3 is 11 amino acids long. In germline, CDR1 is WSHSY, CDR2 SAAADI.

The rearrangement joins TRBV6-1 to TRBJ1-6, with D possibly being TRBD1 (6 bases). Germline-derived CDR1 and CDR2 are MNHNS and SASEGT. V was cut by 1 base and J by 6 bases, with 13 bases left in between. This CDR3 contains 16 residues. The CDR3 reads CASSEVIGGGNSPLHF. In nucleotides, the CDR3 is TGTGCCAGCAGTGAAGTAATAGGGGGGGGTAATTCACCCCTCCACTTT.

The chain joins TRBV4-1 to TRBJ2-7; D possibly corresponds to TRBD2 (6 bases). This CDR3 has 16 residues. V shed 1 base and J shed 1 base, with 14 bases lying between them. Germline V gene sequence: CDR1 MGHRA, CDR2 YSYEKL. This CDR3 reads CASSQAGVGRSYEQYF. Written as DNA, the CDR3 is TGCGCCAGCAGCCAAGCGGGGGTAGGAAGATCCTACGAGCAGTACTTC.

The CDR3 bases are TGTGCCAGCAGGTACGGGGGGGTGAGGGAGCAGTACTTC. Translated: CASRYGGVREQYF. The chain links TRBV28 to TRBJ2-7, with TRBD2 matching over 8 bases. Germline V gene data show CDR1 as MDHEN and CDR2 as SYDVKM. The CDR3 sequence is 13 residues long. V shed 6 bases, J shed 7 bases, and the junction held 8 bases outside the gene matches.

The chain has TRBV7-8 and TRBJ2-2; D might be TRBD1 (5 bases). Germline lookup yields CDR1 SGHVS and CDR2 FQNEAQ. V dropped 5 bases and J dropped 6 bases, with 22 bases sitting between them. This CDR3 comprises 17 residues. The CDR3 sequence: CASSPPEVRVSPGELFF. The CDR3 DNA sequence: TGTGCCAGCAGCCCCCCTGAGGTCAGGGTATCACCCGGGGAGCTGTTTTTT. Together with reference TRBV7-8 and TRBJ2-2, the CDR3 gives the full variable domain: GAGVSQSPRYKVAKRGQDVALRCDPISGHVSLFWYQQALGQGPEFLTYFQNEAQLDKSGLPSDRFFAERPEGSVSTLKIQRTQQEDSAVYLCASSPPEVRVSPGELFFGEGSRLTVL.

The rearrangement uses TRBV14 and TRBJ1-1, with a possible D match to TRBD1 (5 bases). The V gene lost 4 bases and the J gene lost 1 base, with 10 bases spanning the gap. Germline V lookup: CDR1 SGHDN, CDR2 FVKESK. This CDR3 is 14 amino acids long. The CDR3 region is CASSRGHSNTEAFF. CDR3 bases: TGTGCCAGCAGCCGAGGACACTCGAACACTGAAGCTTTCTTT.

This chain joins TRBV18 and TRBJ2-3; 8 bases are shared with TRBD2. This CDR3 contains 15 residues. Germline V gene data show CDR1 as KGHSH and CDR2 as LQKENI. J gave up 2 bases and V 2 bases, and 3 bases lay outside the gene matches. The CDR3 nucleotides are TGTGCCAGCTCACCATTAGCGGGGCCCACAGATACGCAGTATTTT. It translates to CASSPLAGPTDTQYF.

The chain uses TRBV12-3 or TRBV12-4 and TRBJ1-1; 7 positions agree with TRBD1. The CDR3 has 12 residues. V dropped 7 bases and J dropped 10; count of bases not matched to a gene: 9. CDR3: CASTLRGRAAFF. As DNA, the CDR3 is TGTGCCAGCACCTTGAGGGGGCGGGCAGCTTTCTTT.

The chain is built from TRBV10-1 and TRBJ2-1; D perhaps matches TRBD2 (7 bases). CDR3 size: 18 residues. Trimming removed 1 base from V and 0 bases from J, with 16 bases in between. Germline V gives CDR1 WNHNN, CDR2 SYGVQD (reference sequence). The DNA for the CDR3 is TGCGCCAGCAGTGAGTGGCGGGGGCCCTCATACTCCTACAATGAGCAGTTCTTC. This encodes CASSEWRGPSYSYNEQFF.

The sample holds a few counts of this clone. The chain combines TRBV21-1 with TRBJ2-3; TRBD2, as called in the table, went unchecked against the DNA. TRBV21-1 is reported as a pseudogene. This CDR3 has 14 residues. In DNA, the CDR3 is TGTGCCAGCAGCAAAGCTAGCGGGGGTGATACGCAGTATTTT. Protein sequence: CASSKASGGDTQYF.

This rearrangement joins TRBV3-1 (or the pseudogene TRBV3-2) to TRBJ1-1; 8 positions match TRBD1. The CDR3 has 15 residues. Germline V gene lookup returns CDR1 LGHDT and CDR2 YNNKEL (reference sequence). J gave up 4 bases and V 0 bases, and 4 bases lay outside the gene matches. DNA of the CDR3: TGTGCCAGCAGCCAAGAGGACAGGGAGGGCACTGAAGCTTTCTTT. This gives the protein CASSQEDREGTEAFF.

The V gene is TRBV7-9, the J gene TRBJ2-1; the match to TRBD1 covers 9 bases. The CDR3 extends over 16 amino acids. The germline CDR1 and CDR2 sequences are SEHNR and FQNEAQ (reference sequence). Trimming removed 4 bases from V and 0 bases from J; junction bases left unmatched: 4. The CDR3: CASSSGTGSSYNEQFF. CDR3 nucleotide sequence: TGTGCCAGCAGCTCTGGGACAGGGAGCTCCTACAATGAGCAGTTCTTC. The full variable domain, its missing parts supplied by reference TRBV7-9 and TRBJ2-1, is DTGVSQNPRHKITKRGQNVTFRCDPISEHNRLYWYRQTLGQGPEFLTYFQNEAQLEKSRLLSDRFSAERPKGSFSTLEIQRTEQGDSAMYLCASSSGTGSSYNEQFFGPGTRLTVL.

The chain couples TRBV27 to TRBJ2-7; 10 bases are a match to TRBD1. Germline CDR1 reads MNHEY; CDR2 reads SMNVEV (reference sequence). This CDR3 contains 14 residues. V shed 7 bases and J 1 base; nucleotides not matched to a gene: 4. This CDR3 is CASTGTGASYEQYF. The DNA of the CDR3 is TGTGCCAGCACCGGGACAGGGGCGTCCTACGAGCAGTACTTC.

V and J are TRBV3-1 (or the pseudogene TRBV3-2) and TRBJ1-2; D is possibly TRBD1 (6 bases). Trimming removed 3 bases at V and 7 bases at J, with 9 bases between. CDR1 and CDR2 (germline): LGHDT, YNNKEL (reference sequence). CDR3 length: 12 residues. DNA of the CDR3: TGTGCCAGCAGCCATCCCAGGGGTGGCTACACCTTC. The encoded protein is CASSHPRGGYTF.